This T cell receptor beta chain was recovered during a study of blood T cell repertoires in COVID-19. On the study more broadly: The analysed material was cDNA or gDNA that came from T cells, B-cell-depleted T cells, or PBMCs.

V shed 8 bases, J shed 0 bases, and the junction held 12 bases outside the gene matches. The CDR3 has 16 residues. Looked up from germline, CDR1 is KGHSH and CDR2 is LQKENI. Cohort allocation depended upon clinical history that participants reported. Either two negative PCRs, clearance, or symptom resolution qualified Cohort 3 donors as recovered. Libraries were prepared by immunoSEQ multiplex PCR; TCRdb keeps only in-frame clonotypes and omits some of them. This sample has a few hundred thousand clones; around 89% occur once, and the top ten carry 1.2%. The gene calls are TRBV18 and TRBJ1-1; 7 bases match TRBD1. The clonotype comes from a woman aged 18-29 years who had recovered from COVID-19. The sample taken for sequencing was PBMCs or T cells enriched from blood (not recorded which). This chain's CDR3 is CASTQQGTRMNTEAFF. The CDR3 DNA is TGTGCCAGCACCCAACAGGGGACGAGAATGAACACTGAAGCTTTCTTT.